These T cell receptor beta chains were read from a single sample in a study of blood T cell repertoires in COVID-19. Using immunoSEQ multiplex PCR, the repertoire was profiled, and TCRdb retains in-frame clones only, with some absent. The table has roughly 51,000 clones, about nine tenths seen once. Source material: peripheral blood. Source of these receptors: a man aged 50-59 years with active COVID-19. CDR3s include the opening cysteine and the closing phenylalanine or tryptophan. The order of the fields is J gene, V gene, clone size, CDR3 protein. Only some rows state a clone size, as once, few, many or a class for expanded clones.

>TRBJ1-1|TRBV11-2|-
CASRHTGVAFF
>TRBJ2-3|TRBV5-1|-
CASTSGQGGVDTQYF
>TRBJ2-7|TRBV7-2|-
CASSYRGLYEQYF
>TRBJ2-1|TRBV4-1|-
CASSQGQGAWNEQFF
>TRBJ1-5|TRBV11-2|-
CASSFGGNQPQHF
>TRBJ1-1|TRBV2|-
CASSELEDTEAFF
>TRBJ1-5|TRBV15|-
CATSNGEGSFQPQHF
>TRBJ1-4|TRBV18|-
CASSLGQGSYGEKLFF
>TRBJ1-1|TRBV19|-
CASSPRGFMNTEAFF
>TRBJ1-3|TRBV23-1|-
CASSQSPKYSGNTIYF
>TRBJ2-3|TRBV6-6|-
CASSSVARMLLDTQYF
>TRBJ1-2|TRBV15|-
CATSYTQGVYGYTF
>TRBJ2-7|TRBV19|-
CASRFGTGGSYEQYF
>TRBJ2-1|TRBV4-2|once
CASSQDVPGAGIDEQFF
>TRBJ1-2|TRBV5-1|-
CASSLFGGAYYGYTF
>TRBJ2-1|TRBV12-5|-
CASGSAYEQFF
>TRBJ1-1|TRBV7-9|-
CASSLEGRKNTEAFF
>TRBJ1-2|TRBV6-6|-
CASSQTGTEGYTF
>TRBJ2-1|TRBV19|-
CATSWGLRGLEGQFF
>TRBJ1-4|TRBV2|-
CASQSQGLPGLFF
>TRBJ1-6|TRBV30|-
CAWSGTAVYNSPLHF
>TRBJ1-4|TRBV6-5|-
CASIRGTGPLELFF
>TRBJ2-3|TRBV5-6|-
CASSLGSGGAGTQYF
>TRBJ2-3|TRBV4-1|once
CASSQVSSTDTQYF
>TRBJ2-5|TRBV29-1|-
CSAPLGGGQETQYF
>TRBJ1-2|TRBV3-1/TRBV3-2|-
CASSRNGANYGYTF
>TRBJ1-5|TRBV11-2|-
CASSPGGNQPQHF
>TRBJ1-2|TRBV6-1|-
CASSDRTTGNYGYTF
>TRBJ2-2|TRBV3-1/TRBV3-2|-
CASSHPDRGHLDGELFF
>TRBJ2-3|TRBV24-1|-
CATSRPGADTQYF
>TRBJ2-4|TRBV7-2|-
CASSLGTSGDWNIQYF